A selection of T cell receptor beta chains follows, all from one sample in a study of T-cell reconstitution after alpha-beta-depleted transplantation in children. From the PCR reads, TCRdb called clonotypes with MiXCR, one entry per CDR3 protein. The repertoire holds under 250,000 distinct CDR3 sequences, approximately 15% seen once, with about 41% in the top ten. The sample here was PBMCs, mostly from graft donor cells, taken 360 days after TCRalphabeta/CD19-depleted stem cell transplant. Source of these receptors: a male patient between 2 and 10 years old who had a stem cell transplant for acute lymphoblastic leukemia, so the T cells may come from the graft donor. CDR3s include the opening cysteine and the closing phenylalanine or tryptophan. The order of the fields is J gene, V gene, CDR3 protein.

J: TRBJ2-2
V: TRBV11-2
CDR3: CASSPPRGGRNTGELFF

J: TRBJ2-5
V: TRBV4-2
CDR3: CASSQERAANQETQYF

J: TRBJ2-7
V: TRBV5-1
CDR3: CASSLGLGPYEQYF

J: TRBJ1-1
V: TRBV6-1
CDR3: CASTSGVGITEAFF

J: TRBJ2-1
V: TRBV18
CDR3: CASSPHSPGGYNEQFF

J: TRBJ2-2
V: TRBV5-1
CDR3: CASSPERIGELFF

J: TRBJ1-1
V: TRBV6-2/TRBV6-3
CDR3: CASSYSLGYTEAFF

J: TRBJ2-4
V: TRBV10-3
CDR3: CAISGPGRDIQYF

J: TRBJ2-1
V: TRBV5-1
CDR3: CASSLGGIGDEQFF

J: TRBJ1-1
V: TRBV6-5
CDR3: CASSYPREGGNTEAFF

J: TRBJ1-6
V: TRBV12-3/TRBV12-4
CDR3: CASSLMISGIPSPLHF